This T cell receptor (beta chain) was sequenced for a study of blood T cells in healthy people across ages. Study-level results: Among T cells, TCR beta diversity per million cells dropped roughly linearly as age rose. PBMCs went unsorted, and a conclusive naive versus antigen-experienced comparison was therefore prevented.

The extraction recovered at least 5.5 micrograms of total RNA per sample. For this clonotype: Its antigen is unknown. This could be a read error, since a much larger clone is one nucleotide away.

The CDR3 sequence is 15 residues long. With a J-beta primer mix and a sample-barcoded 5' primer, a second PCR ran roughly 7 to 11 cycles. A 12-random-nucleotide template-switch adaptor tagged each cDNA molecule. TCRdb independently ran MiXCR on the 5' RACE reads; one entry per CDR3 protein. Among 850,000 to 950,000 distinct CDR3 sequences, under 30% were seen once, and the ten largest hold 17%. The genes are TRBV12-3 or TRBV12-4 and TRBJ2-3, with TRBD1 matching over 9 bases. The TCR originated in a woman older than 75 in good health. The sample consisted of blood. The CDR3 DNA follows: TGTGCCAGCAGTGAACCGGGACAGGGATCAGATGCGCAGTATTTT. This codes for CASSEPGQGSDAQYF.